This T cell receptor (beta chain) originates from a study of T-cell reconstitution after alpha-beta-depleted transplantation in children. Study observations and caveats: Two months or so post-transplant, alpha-beta T cells reportedly derived from several hundred expanded graft clones. One year post-transplant, T-cell counts and diversity were largely derived from T cells produced anew. Day-60 TCRbeta diversity that was high in some patients was derived from surviving recipient T cells and thymic progenitors.

The CDR3 spans 17 residues. The V gene lost 2 bases and the J gene lost 2 bases, with 16 bases spanning the gap. The library targeted TCRbeta and was prepared with unique molecular identifiers. TCRdb re-called the PCR reads with MiXCR, one entry per CDR3 protein. The sample includes about 110,000 distinct CDR3 sequences, under 13% of them seen just once. This clonotype occurred many times. What it recognizes is unknown. This TCR was sampled from a boy younger than 10 with acute lymphoblastic leukemia, due to receive a stem cell transplant. The chain has TRBV12-3 or TRBV12-4 and TRBJ1-5; the D is unclear. Material: PBMCs, obtained before TCRalphabeta/CD19-depleted stem cell transplant. CDR3 in amino acids: CASSLIAGPFGNQPQHF. DNA of the CDR3: TGTGCCAGCAGTTTAATAGCCGGGCCTTTCGGCAATCAGCCCCAGCATTTT.